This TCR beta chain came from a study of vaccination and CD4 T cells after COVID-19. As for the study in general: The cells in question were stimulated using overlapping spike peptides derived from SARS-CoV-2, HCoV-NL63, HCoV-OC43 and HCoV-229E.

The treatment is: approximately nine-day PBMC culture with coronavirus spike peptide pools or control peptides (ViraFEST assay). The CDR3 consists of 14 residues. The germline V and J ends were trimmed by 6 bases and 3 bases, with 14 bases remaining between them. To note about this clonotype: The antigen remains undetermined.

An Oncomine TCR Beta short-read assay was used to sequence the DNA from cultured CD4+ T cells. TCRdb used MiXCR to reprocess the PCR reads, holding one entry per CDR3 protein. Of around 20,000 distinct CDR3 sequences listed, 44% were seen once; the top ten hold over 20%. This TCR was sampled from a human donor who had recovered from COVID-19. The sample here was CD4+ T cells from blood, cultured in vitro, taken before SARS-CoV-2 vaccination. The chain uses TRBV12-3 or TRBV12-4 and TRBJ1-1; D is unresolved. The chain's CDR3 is CASSTQTMHTEAFF. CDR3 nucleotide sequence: TGTGCCAGCAGCACACAGACGATGCACACTGAAGCTTTCTTT.